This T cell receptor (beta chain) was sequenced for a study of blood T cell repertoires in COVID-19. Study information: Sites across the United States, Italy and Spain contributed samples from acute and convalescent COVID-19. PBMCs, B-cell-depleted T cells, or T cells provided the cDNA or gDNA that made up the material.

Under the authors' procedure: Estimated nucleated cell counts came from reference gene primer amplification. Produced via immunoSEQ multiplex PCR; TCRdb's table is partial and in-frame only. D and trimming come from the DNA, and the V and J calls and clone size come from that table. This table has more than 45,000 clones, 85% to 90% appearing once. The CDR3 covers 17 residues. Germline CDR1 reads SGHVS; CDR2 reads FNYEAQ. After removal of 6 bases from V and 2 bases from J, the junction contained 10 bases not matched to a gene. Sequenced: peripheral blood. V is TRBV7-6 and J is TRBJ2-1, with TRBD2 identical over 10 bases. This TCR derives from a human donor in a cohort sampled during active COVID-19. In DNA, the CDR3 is TGTGCCAGCAGTCGACCGCCTAGCGGGGGTCCCTACAATGAGCAGTTCTTC. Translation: CASSRPPSGGPYNEQFF. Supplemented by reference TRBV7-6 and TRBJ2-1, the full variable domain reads GAGVSQSPRYKVTKRGQDVALRCDPISGHVSLYWYRQALGQGPEFLTYFNYEAQQDKSGLPNDRFSAERPEGSISTLTIQRTEQRDSAMYRCASSRPPSGGPYNEQFFGPGTRLTVL.